These 27 T cell receptor beta chains were all obtained from the same sample, sequenced in a study of T-cell reconstitution after alpha-beta-depleted transplantation in children. Unique molecular identifiers were incorporated when the TCRbeta library was constructed. TCRdb re-derived calls from the PCR reads in MiXCR, one entry per CDR3 protein. In the table there are fewer than 750,000 distinct CDR3 sequences, 25% to 30% of which are singletons. This material consisted of PBMCs, taken before TCRalphabeta/CD19-depleted stem cell transplant. These receptors all stem from a boy younger than two with Wiskott-Aldrich syndrome, due to receive a stem cell transplant.

This clonotype was detected a few times. The chain couples TRBV10-3 to TRBJ2-1; D gene ambiguous. Between the trimmed V and J ends, which lost 6 bases and 8 bases, there was a span of 17 bases. This CDR3 is 14 amino acids long. CDR1 ENHRY and CDR2 SYGVKD come from the germline V gene. CDR3 region: CAIRDPRSSDEQFF. CDR3 in DNA: TGTGCCATCAGGGACCCCCGGAGTTCGGATGAGCAGTTCTTC.

The gene calls are TRBV5-1 and TRBJ2-7; 7 nucleotides align to TRBD2. The CDR3 contains 14 residues. The V gene end was trimmed by 0 bases and the J gene end by 4 bases; junction bases not matched to a gene: 4. Germline lookup yields CDR1 SGHRS and CDR2 YFSETQ. CDR3 sequence: CASSLAAGDYEQYF. CDR3 sequence (DNA): TGCGCCAGCAGCTTGGCGGCGGGAGATTACGAGCAGTACTTC.

This clonotype was recorded a few times. CDR3: CASSFQGYTQYF. Written as DNA, the CDR3 is TGTGCCAGCAGTTTCCAGGGATATACGCAGTATTTT. The chain uses TRBV12-3 or TRBV12-4 and TRBJ2-3; TRBD1 is a possible D gene (5 bases). This CDR3 has 12 residues. The V gene lost 3 bases and the J gene lost 7 bases, with 8 bases spanning the gap.

The CDR3 nucleotides are TGTGCCAGCAGCTTGAGAGCGGGGCGGGGACAGCCCCAGCATTTT. Translation: CASSLRAGRGQPQHF. V gene TRBV5-6 combines with J gene TRBJ1-5; D may be TRBD1 (5 bases). Germline V gene lookup returns CDR1 SGHDT and CDR2 YYEEEE. V lost 1 base and J lost 7, with 15 bases in between. This CDR3 is 15 amino acids long.

The rearrangement links TRBV5-5 to TRBJ1-3; D might be TRBD1 (5 bases). Germline V gives CDR1 SGHKS, CDR2 YYEKEE (reference sequence). This CDR3 has 16 residues. The V and J ends lost 4 bases and 4 bases respectively, with 18 bases between them. CDR3 coding DNA: TGTGCCAGCAGCGTCGGGACCGCACTCTGGGGAAACACCATATATTTT. It specifies CASSVGTALWGNTIYF.

This clonotype was seen more than once but under ten times. The genes are TRBV3-1 and TRBJ2-7; D call uncertain. Germline V gene sequence: CDR1 LGHDT, CDR2 YNNKEL (reference sequence). The CDR3 spans 14 residues. Trimming pared 3 bases from V and 2 bases from J, leaving 11 bases between. The CDR3 reads CASSHRVTPYEQYF. CDR3 nucleotides: TGTGCCAGCAGCCACCGCGTTACCCCCTACGAGCAGTACTTC.

This clonotype was picked up a small number of times. The V and J genes are TRBV11-1 and TRBJ2-1; 9 bases align to TRBD2. V lost 7 bases to trimming and J lost 7 bases; unmatched junction nucleotides: 20. This CDR3 is 18 amino acids long. The germline gives CDR1 SGHAT, CDR2 FQDESV (reference sequence). CDR3 loop: CASISRLAGREGPNEQFF. In DNA, the CDR3 is TGTGCCAGCATTTCACGACTAGCCGGGCGGGAGGGCCCAAATGAGCAGTTCTTC.

CDR3 sequence (DNA): TGTGCCATCAGTGAACGGTTACAAGAGACCCAGTACTTC. It codes for CAISERLQETQYF. The rearrangement links TRBV10-3 to TRBJ2-5; D gene unclear. The CDR3 totals 13 residues. V lost 3 bases to trimming and J lost 2 bases, with 7 bases between them. CDR1 is ENHRY, CDR2 SYGVKD, per germline.

The chain couples TRBV5-1 to TRBJ2-4; 11 bases line up with TRBD2. Germline V lookup: CDR1 SGHRS, CDR2 YFSETQ. V trimming: 0 bases; J trimming: 3 bases; junction bases outside the gene matches: 8. There are 18 residues in the CDR3. The CDR3 sequence: CASSLASLAGGLKNIQYF. DNA for the CDR3: TGCGCCAGCAGCTTGGCCTCTCTAGCGGGAGGACTCAAAAACATTCAGTACTTC.

This clonotype has only one observation. The CDR3 region has the DNA TGCGCCAGCTCCAGGGGCAGTTCAGGGGAGACCCAGTACTTC. Translation: CASSRGSSGETQYF. The chain carries TRBV5-1 and TRBJ2-5, with D perhaps TRBD1 (6 bases). The CDR3 has 14 residues. Germline V lookup: CDR1 SGHRS, CDR2 YFSETQ. V was trimmed by 7 bases and J by 5 bases, leaving 18 bases between them. The variable domain in full, with the rest retrieved from reference TRBV5-1 and TRBJ2-5, is KAGVTQTPRYLIKTRGQQVTLSCSPISGHRSVSWYQQTPGQGLQFLFEYFSETQRNKGNFPGRFSGRQFSNSRSEMNVSTLELGDSALYLCASSRGSSGETQYFGPGTRLLVL.

The chain employs TRBV5-6 and TRBJ2-7; TRBD2 aligns across 13 bases. Germline CDR1 reads SGHDT; CDR2 reads YYEEEE. The CDR3 has 17 amino acids. V was pared by 5 bases and J by 2 bases, with 10 bases of the junction left unmatched. CDR3 sequence: CASSYRTSGRRTYEQYF. The CDR3 DNA follows: TGTGCCAGCAGTTACAGGACTAGCGGGAGAAGGACCTACGAGCAGTACTTC.

The chain links TRBV15 to TRBJ1-2; 8 bases line up with TRBD1. Germline values: CDR1 LNHNV, CDR2 YYDKDF (reference sequence). There are 14 residues in the CDR3. The ends lost 1 base at V and 5 bases at J; junction bases unmatched: 3. CDR3 coding DNA: TGTGCCACCAGCAGAGCTGGACAGGGTTATGGCTACACCTTC. Translation gives CATSRAGQGYGYTF.

The sample holds a few counts of this clonotype. This chain connects TRBV10-3 to TRBJ2-3, with 10 bases that match TRBD2. In germline, CDR1 is ENHRY, CDR2 SYGVKD. CDR3 length equals 21 residues. V lost 8 bases to trimming and J lost 2 bases; unmatched junction nucleotides: 25. CDR3 DNA sequence: TGTGCCATCTCCCAGGGGTCTAGCGGGAGTGCTTATCTACCCCCCACAGATACGCAGTATTTT. Its translation: CAISQGSSGSAYLPPTDTQYF.

V is TRBV20-1 and J is TRBJ2-2, with TRBD2 identical over 14 bases. The V gene end was trimmed by 2 bases and the J gene end by 6 bases; junction bases not matched to a gene: 5. This CDR3 spans 16 amino acids. Germline CDR1 and CDR2: DFQATT and SNEGSKA (reference sequence). The CDR3 loop reads CSARSGTSGSPGELFF. The CDR3 DNA reads TGCAGTGCTAGATCTGGGACTAGCGGGAGCCCCGGGGAGCTGTTTTTT.

The rearrangement uses TRBV7-2 and TRBJ1-2; TRBD1 agrees at 7 bases. Germline V gives CDR1 SGHTA, CDR2 FQGNSA. Trimming at V came to 4 bases and at J to 3 bases, leaving 5 bases not matched to a gene. The CDR3 is 14 residues long. This chain's CDR3 is CASSSWDRDYGYTF. The CDR3 coding sequence is TGTGCCAGCAGCTCCTGGGACAGAGACTATGGCTACACCTTC.

This clonotype was seen a handful of times. This chain uses TRBV9 with TRBJ2-1, with TRBD2 as a possible D gene (6 bases). V was clipped by 2 bases and J by 5 bases, with 14 bases between them. Germline V lookup: CDR1 SGDLS, CDR2 YYNGEE. The CDR3 is 15 residues long. CDR3 DNA sequence: TGTGCCAGCAGCGTTTCCGGGAGTGGGGACAATGAGCAGTTCTTC. Protein product: CASSVSGSGDNEQFF.

The rearrangement uses TRBV10-3 and TRBJ2-7; 8 bases are a match to TRBD1. The V gene's germline CDR1 is ENHRY and CDR2 SYGVKD. V lost 11 bases to trimming and J lost 5 bases; unmatched junction nucleotides: 8. The length of the CDR3 is 12 residues. As DNA, the CDR3 is TGTGCCGTGGGACAGGTTGCTAACGAGCAGTACTTC. Translation gives CAVGQVANEQYF.

The DNA for the CDR3 is TGTGCCAGCAGCCGATTTGGAAATGAGCAGTTCTTC. Encoded protein: CASSRFGNEQFF. This chain joins TRBV3-1 and TRBJ2-1; D remains ambiguous. CDR3 length: 12 residues. In germline, CDR1 is LGHDT, CDR2 YNNKEL (reference sequence). Deletions cut 4 bases from V and 7 bases from J, with 8 bases between.

This clonotype has just a few counts. The chain is built from TRBV5-1 and TRBJ1-2; D is undetermined. The CDR3 contains 13 residues. Germline V gives CDR1 SGHRS, CDR2 YFSETQ. Trimming cost V 5 bases and J 3 bases, with 11 bases left between them. The CDR3 DNA reads as TGCGCCAGCAGTCCGGCAGACTACTATGGCTACACCTTC. This translates into CASSPADYYGYTF.

This chain uses TRBV12-3 or TRBV12-4 with TRBJ2-3; a possible D gene is TRBD2 (5 bases). This CDR3 is 12 amino acids long. The V gene lost 8 bases and the J gene lost 9 bases, with 15 bases spanning the gap. The CDR3 DNA reads as TGTGCCAGCGGGTCTTCGGGGAGCACGCAGTATTTT. Translation: CASGSSGSTQYF.

The chain links TRBV5-1 to TRBJ2-5; TRBD2 aligns across 16 bases. V dropped 2 bases and J dropped 5; count of bases not matched to a gene: 3. CDR1 and CDR2 from the germline V gene are SGHRS and YFSETQ. The CDR3 extends over 16 amino acids. The CDR3 DNA reads as TGCGCCAGCAGCTTTCCGGGACTAGCGGGAGGGGAGACCCAGTACTTC. It translates to CASSFPGLAGGETQYF.

This CDR3 is CASSLAKASAGELFF. In DNA, the CDR3 is TGCGCCAGCAGCTTGGCCAAAGCTAGCGCCGGGGAGCTGTTTTTT. The chain employs TRBV5-1 and TRBJ2-2; possible D gene TRBD2, 6 bases. The V and J ends lost 0 bases and 6 bases respectively, with 12 bases between them. There are 15 residues in the CDR3. CDR1 and CDR2 (germline): SGHRS, YFSETQ.

The chain is built from TRBV4-2 and TRBJ2-2; possibly TRBD2 for D (5 bases). Between the trimmed V and J ends, which lost 1 base and 5 bases, there was a span of 8 bases. This CDR3 is 14 amino acids long. Germline loops: CDR1 LGHNA, CDR2 YNFKEQ. The CDR3 loop reads CASSQAGSTGELFF. The CDR3 nucleotides read TGTGCCAGCAGCCAAGCTGGGAGTACCGGGGAGCTGTTTTTT.

This chain joins TRBV5-1 and TRBJ2-7; D perhaps matches TRBD1 (6 bases). From germline, CDR1 is SGHRS and CDR2 YFSETQ. The CDR3 extends over 14 amino acids. V was pared by 7 bases and J by 5 bases, with 19 bases between. The CDR3 bases are TGCGCCAGCTCCTATCGACAGGCCGGCGACGAGCAGTACTTC. Its translation is CASSYRQAGDEQYF.

The chain carries TRBV28 and TRBJ2-5; 10 bases are shared with TRBD1. The CDR3 totals 16 residues. V shed 5 bases, J shed 4 bases, and the junction held 10 bases outside the gene matches. CDR1 is MDHEN and CDR2 is SYDVKM in the germline V gene. The CDR3 sequence is CASSPFRDRGSETQYF. CDR3 sequence (DNA): TGTGCCAGCAGTCCATTCCGGGACAGGGGATCAGAGACCCAGTACTTC.

In this sample, this clonotype turned up a few times. CDR3 residues: CASSLAVVKVDEQFF. CDR3 DNA: TGTGCCAGCAGTCTAGCGGTAGTGAAAGTGGATGAGCAGTTCTTC. The chain has TRBV2 and TRBJ2-1; 7 nucleotides line up with TRBD2. V was pared by 5 bases and J by 8 bases, with 12 bases of the junction left unmatched. CDR1 and CDR2 (germline): SNHLY, FYNNEI. The CDR3 has 15 residues.

The CDR3 sequence: CSAYSGRAVRYNEQFF. The CDR3 bases are TGCAGCGCCTATAGCGGGAGGGCAGTAAGGTACAATGAGCAGTTCTTC. V gene TRBV29-1 combines with J gene TRBJ2-1, with TRBD2 matching over 11 bases. After removal of 7 bases from V and 4 bases from J, the junction contained 12 bases not matched to a gene. Germline CDR1 is SQVTM and CDR2 is ANQGSEA. This CDR3 contains 16 residues.